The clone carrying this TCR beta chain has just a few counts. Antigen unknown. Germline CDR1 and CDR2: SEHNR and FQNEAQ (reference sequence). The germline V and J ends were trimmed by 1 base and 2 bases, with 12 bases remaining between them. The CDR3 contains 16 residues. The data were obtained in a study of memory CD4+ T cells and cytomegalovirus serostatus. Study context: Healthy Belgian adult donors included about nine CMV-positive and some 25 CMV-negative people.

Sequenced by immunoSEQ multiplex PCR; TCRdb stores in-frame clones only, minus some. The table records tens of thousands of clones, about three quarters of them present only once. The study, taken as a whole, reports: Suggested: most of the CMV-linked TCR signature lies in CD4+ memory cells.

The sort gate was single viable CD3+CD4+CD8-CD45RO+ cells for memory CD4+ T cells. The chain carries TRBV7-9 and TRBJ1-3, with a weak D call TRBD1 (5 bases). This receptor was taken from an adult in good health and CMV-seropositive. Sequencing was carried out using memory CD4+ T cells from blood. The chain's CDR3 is CASSLVPQVTGNTIYF. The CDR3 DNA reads TGTGCCAGCAGCTTAGTACCACAGGTTACTGGAAACACCATATATTTT.